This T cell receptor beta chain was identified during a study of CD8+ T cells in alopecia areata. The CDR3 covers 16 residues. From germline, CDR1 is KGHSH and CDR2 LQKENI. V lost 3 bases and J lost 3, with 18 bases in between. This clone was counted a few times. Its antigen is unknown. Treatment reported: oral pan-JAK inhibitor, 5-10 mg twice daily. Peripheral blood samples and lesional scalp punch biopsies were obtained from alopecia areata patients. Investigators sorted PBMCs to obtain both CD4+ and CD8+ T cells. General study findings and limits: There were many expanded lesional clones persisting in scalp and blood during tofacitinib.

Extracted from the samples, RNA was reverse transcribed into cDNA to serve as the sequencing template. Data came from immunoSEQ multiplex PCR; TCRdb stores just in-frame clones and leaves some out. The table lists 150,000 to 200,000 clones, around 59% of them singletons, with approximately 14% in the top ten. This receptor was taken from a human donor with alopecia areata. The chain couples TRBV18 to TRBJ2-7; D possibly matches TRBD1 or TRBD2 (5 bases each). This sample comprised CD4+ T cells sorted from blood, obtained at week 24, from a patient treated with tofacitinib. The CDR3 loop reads CASSPVSGTVGYEQYF. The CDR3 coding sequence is TGTGCCAGCTCACCCGTCTCCGGGACCGTTGGCTACGAGCAGTACTTC.